Described below is a single T cell receptor (beta chain) sequence and its context. This sample was taken from a study of control samples from healthy donors and cancer patients. TCRdb's table, derived via immunoSEQ multiplex PCR, lists solely in-frame clones and lacks some. The sample contains approximately 54,000 clones, approximately 91% of which appear only once. The origin of this receptor is a man between 50 and 59 years old with head and neck cancer. The source material was PBMCs.

CDR3 sequence: CASSEPGGRNSPLHF. In DNA form, the CDR3 reads TGTGCCAGCAGTGAACCAGGGGGACGAAATTCACCCCTCCACTTT. The chain joins TRBV6-1 to TRBJ1-6; 7 bases line up with TRBD1. The CDR3 runs to 15 residues. After removal of 2 bases from V and 7 bases from J, the junction contained 5 bases not matched to a gene. Germline loops: CDR1 MNHNS, CDR2 SASEGT.